These T cell receptor beta chains were read from a single sample in a study of metastatic and nonmetastatic thyroid tumors. TCRdb called clones again from the PCR reads with MiXCR. The data show under 95,000 clones, less than 10% seen once. Material: blood. The receptors were sampled from a female donor with papillary thyroid cancer or a benign thyroid nodule (not recorded which). Some clones in this sample may be carry-over from other donors' samples. The conserved cysteine and the conserved F or W are not part of the CDR3 here. The order of the fields is V gene, J gene, CDR3 protein.

TRBV20-1	TRBJ2-2	SAMAGNTGELF
TRBV14	TRBJ2-2	ASSRRGSAGELF
TRBV19	TRBJ1-1	ASSIDREREAF
TRBV15	TRBJ1-5	ATSRDRQSNQPQH
TRBV2	TRBJ1-6	ASSKDSSYNSPLH
TRBV12-3/TRBV12-4	TRBJ1-5	ASSPDSYSNQPQH
TRBV2	TRBJ1-4	ASLGPLGEKLF
TRBV6-2/TRBV6-3	TRBJ2-7	ARSSTNGGTYYEQY
TRBV20-1	TRBJ2-7	SARDPSGYEQY
TRBV20-1	TRBJ1-2	SGSVGRNYGYT
TRBV5-1	TRBJ1-5	ASSPTGASNQPQH
TRBV7-2	TRBJ2-3	ASSFGGGGNTQY
TRBV6-1	TRBJ2-7	ASSENRGYEQY
TRBV6-5	TRBJ1-2	ASSYSGDGYGLC
TRBV20-1	TRBJ1-3	SAMGQGARGNTIY
TRBV20-1	TRBJ2-3	SAPGQAGNTQY
TRBV30	TRBJ1-3	AWSPNMLGNTIY
TRBV20-1	TRBJ2-5	SATPGLEVETEY
TRBV27	TRBJ2-3	ASSLSTDDSTITDSQY
TRBV10-3	TRBJ1-6	AISEDNSPLH
TRBV20-1	TRBJ1-1	SAGQGEHTEAF
TRBV29-1	TRBJ1-2	SAGTGLGYT
TRBV11-2	TRBJ2-5	ASSVRETQY
TRBV30	TRBJ1-2	AWSRQYYGYT
TRBV12-3/TRBV12-4	TRBJ2-2	ATRTGCSGELC
TRBV12-3/TRBV12-4	TRBJ2-2	ASSRDTGELF
TRBV7-3	TRBJ2-3	ASSLTSLGQGAGDTQY
TRBV18	TRBJ2-5	ASSPRQAETQY
TRBV6-1	TRBJ2-3	ASTERTTSTDTQY
TRBV20-1	TRBJ1-1	SAREEQGDWTEAF
TRBV28	TRBJ1-1	ASSGEGQGNTEAF
TRBV7-3	TRBJ2-5	ASSLIEGEGTQY
TRBV6-6	TRBJ2-7	ASSYRQGDGEQY